The 20 T cell receptor beta chains presented below share a single source sample, sequenced in a study of cytomegalovirus exposure and HLA in healthy donors. With 60 Vbeta and 13 Jbeta primers, the PCR was carried out. Clones were sequenced by immunoSEQ multiplex PCR, and TCRdb holds only the in-frame ones, with some missing. This table has about 130,000 clones, around 78% appearing once. What was sequenced was PBMCs. The receptors originated from a woman younger than 30 in good health and CMV-seronegative.

The V gene is TRBV5-4, the J gene TRBJ1-1; D unclear. Germline loops: CDR1 SGHNT, CDR2 YYREEE (reference sequence). The CDR3 has 13 residues. The V end was cut by 5 bases, the J end by 0 bases, with 8 bases between. CDR3 sequence: CASSPFLNTEAFF. In nucleotides, the CDR3 is TGTGCCAGCAGTCCTTTCTTGAACACTGAAGCTTTCTTT.

This clone was detected only a few times. The chain links TRBV7-2 to TRBJ2-7; 8 positions match TRBD2. V gave up 7 bases and J gave up 2 bases; unmatched junction bases: 10. The CDR3 consists of 15 residues. Germline V gene data show CDR1 as SGHTA and CDR2 as FQGNSA. CDR3 in amino acids: CASTPGSGGPYEQYF. CDR3 bases: TGTGCCAGCACCCCTGGAAGCGGGGGACCCTACGAGCAGTACTTC.

This chain uses TRBV9 with TRBJ1-3; D remains ambiguous. V gave up 4 bases and J gave up 0 bases, with 8 bases separating them. Germline CDR1 and CDR2: SGDLS and YYNGEE. The CDR3 spans 14 residues. DNA for the CDR3: TGTGCCAGCAGCCCACTTACCTCTGGAAACACCATATATTTT. Its protein product is CASSPLTSGNTIYF.

This clone came up once. V is TRBV10-3 and J is TRBJ1-1; no clear D. The CDR3 length is 12 residues. CDR1 and CDR2 from the germline V gene are ENHRY and SYGVKD. Between the trimmed V and J ends, which lost 2 bases and 6 bases, there was a span of 7 bases. The CDR3 DNA reads as TGTGCCATCAGTGAGAGCGGACCTGAAGCTTTCTTT. It specifies CAISESGPEAFF.

This chain links TRBV7-6 with TRBJ2-2, with 11 positions matching TRBD2. CDR3 size: 17 residues. Germline CDR1 SGHVS, CDR2 FNYEAQ. The V and J ends lost 1 base and 4 bases, in that order; junction bases with no gene match: 5. The CDR3 protein is CASSLVGLAGGTGELFF. CDR3 in DNA: TGTGCCAGCAGCTTAGTAGGGCTAGCGGGAGGCACCGGGGAGCTGTTTTTT.

V usage is TRBV30 and J usage is TRBJ1-5, with 8 positions matching TRBD1. Germline V gene lookup returns CDR1 GTSNPN and CDR2 SVGIG (reference sequence). Trimming at V came to 2 bases and at J to 0 bases, leaving 0 bases not matched to a gene. The CDR3 length is 14 residues. The CDR3 DNA is TGTGCCTGGAGTACAGGGGGTAGCAATCAGCCCCAGCATTTT. This codes for CAWSTGGSNQPQHF.

The V gene is TRBV5-1, the J gene TRBJ1-2; 10 positions match TRBD1. CDR1 and CDR2 (germline): SGHRS, YFSETQ. V shed 1 base, J shed 5 bases, and the junction held 8 bases outside the gene matches. The CDR3 runs 16 residues. The CDR3 region has the DNA TGCGCCAGCAGCTTGAGGCGACAGGGGGCAGGGTATGGCTACACCTTC. Translating it yields CASSLRRQGAGYGYTF. Full variable domain (missing parts from reference TRBV5-1 and TRBJ1-2): KAGVTQTPRYLIKTRGQQVTLSCSPISGHRSVSWYQQTPGQGLQFLFEYFSETQRNKGNFPGRFSGRQFSNSRSEMNVSTLELGDSALYLCASSLRRQGAGYGYTFGSGTRLTVV.

This clone was seen a handful of times. This chain links TRBV19 with TRBJ2-2, with TRBD1 matching over 8 bases. The CDR3 contains 17 residues. V lost 6 bases, J lost 2 bases, and 11 bases stayed unmatched. In germline, CDR1 is LNHDA, CDR2 SQIVND (reference sequence). CDR3 nucleotide sequence: TGTGCCAGTAGCATTAACAGGGGGACCCTCAACACCGGGGAGCTGTTTTTT. The encoded protein is CASSINRGTLNTGELFF.

The chain is built from TRBV6-5 and TRBJ2-1, with 8 bases lining up with TRBD2. J was trimmed by 8 bases and V by 5 bases; bases with no gene match: 11. Germline V CDR1 and CDR2: MNHEY, SVGAGI. The CDR3 has 15 amino acids. CDR3 in amino acids: CASSPATGGTHEQFF. DNA of the CDR3: TGTGCCAGCAGTCCCGCGACGGGAGGGACCCATGAGCAGTTCTTC.

V gene TRBV5-1 combines with J gene TRBJ2-3; no reliable D call. V shed 0 bases and J shed 0 bases, with 11 bases lying between them. CDR1 is SGHRS, CDR2 YFSETQ, per germline. The CDR3 runs 16 residues. CDR3 coding DNA: TGCGCCAGCAGCTTGGGTGTGGCGGATAGCACAGATACGCAGTATTTT. It codes for CASSLGVADSTDTQYF.

The genes are TRBV5-1 and TRBJ2-1; 8 nucleotides agree with TRBD1. Trimming cost V 2 bases and J 6 bases; bases outside gene matches: 7. CDR3 length: 15 residues. Germline values: CDR1 SGHRS, CDR2 YFSETQ. The DNA for the CDR3 is TGCGCCAGCAGCTTCGGACAACAGGGGGTCAATGAGCAGTTCTTC. Translation gives CASSFGQQGVNEQFF.

J is TRBJ2-3 and V is TRBV4-2, with 13 bases identical to TRBD2. The CDR3 totals 18 residues. From germline, CDR1 is LGHNA and CDR2 YNFKEQ. The V gene end was trimmed by 1 base and the J gene end by 2 bases; junction bases not matched to a gene: 6. In nucleotides, the CDR3 is TGTGCCAGCAGCCAAGCTCCGGGACTAGCGGGACCCACAGATACGCAGTATTTT. Amino acids: CASSQAPGLAGPTDTQYF.

This chain uses TRBV7-9 with TRBJ2-2, with TRBD1 as a possible D gene (6 bases). Germline loops: CDR1 SEHNR, CDR2 FQNEAQ (reference sequence). CDR3 size: 15 residues. Trimming removed 4 bases at V and 6 bases at J, with 15 bases between. The CDR3 bases are TGTGCCAGCAGCTCCCTCAGGGGAAAAGCCGGGGAGCTGTTTTTT. It translates to CASSSLRGKAGELFF. Full variable domain (missing parts from reference TRBV7-9 and TRBJ2-2): DTGVSQNPRHKITKRGQNVTFRCDPISEHNRLYWYRQTLGQGPEFLTYFQNEAQLEKSRLLSDRFSAERPKGSFSTLEIQRTEQGDSAMYLCASSSLRGKAGELFFGEGSRLTVL.

The rearrangement joins TRBV5-4 to TRBJ2-7, with 15 positions matching TRBD2. The trim removed 3 bases at V and 4 bases at J, leaving 2 bases unmatched. The CDR3 loop spans 15 amino acids. CDR1 is SGHNT and CDR2 is YYREEE in the germline V gene (reference sequence). The CDR3 DNA sequence: TGTGCCAGCAGCTCCGGGACTAGCGGGGGGTACGAGCAGTACTTC. Translation: CASSSGTSGGYEQYF.

This clone has only one observation. The rearrangement uses TRBV29-1 and TRBJ1-1; D may be TRBD1 (6 bases). V lost 7 bases and J 0 bases, leaving 12 bases between the germline ends. The CDR3 has 13 residues. Germline CDR1 reads SQVTM; CDR2 reads ANQGSEA. CDR3 loop: CSGQVVLNTEAFF. The CDR3 nucleotides read TGCAGCGGACAGGTCGTCCTGAACACTGAAGCTTTCTTT.

V usage is TRBV6-1 and J usage is TRBJ2-1, with a weak D call TRBD1 (5 bases). The V gene's germline CDR1 is MNHNS and CDR2 SASEGT. V was clipped by 5 bases and J by 12 bases, with 20 bases between them. This CDR3 is built from 14 residues. CDR3 sequence reads: CASSSSTVGFAQFF. In DNA form, the CDR3 reads TGTGCCAGCAGTTCATCGACAGTAGGATTCGCGCAGTTCTTC.

The V call is TRBV2, the J call TRBJ1-3; D might be TRBD1 (5 bases). CDR1 is SNHLY and CDR2 is FYNNEI in the germline V gene. V lost 4 bases to trimming and J lost 8 bases, with 9 bases between them. There are 12 residues in the CDR3. The CDR3 DNA sequence: TGTGCCAGCAGTGTAGTAGGGGACACCATATATTTT. Protein: CASSVVGDTIYF.

The V gene is TRBV6-4, the J gene TRBJ1-2; D call uncertain. The V end lost 2 bases, the J end lost 2 bases, and 9 bases lay between the germline ends. Per the germline V gene, CDR1 is MRHNA and CDR2 is SNTAGT. The CDR3 covers 14 residues. The CDR3 region is CASSDVGGNYGYTF. The CDR3 DNA reads TGTGCCAGCAGTGACGTGGGAGGGAACTATGGCTACACCTTC.

The chain employs TRBV11-1 and TRBJ1-1, with 7 nucleotides matching TRBD1. CDR3 length: 13 amino acids. Trimming cost V 5 bases and J 3 bases; bases outside gene matches: 3. Germline CDR1 and CDR2: SGHAT and FQDESV (reference sequence). CDR3 coding DNA: TGTGCCAGCAGCCGAGACAGGGACACTGAAGCTTTCTTT. It codes for CASSRDRDTEAFF.

This clone was picked up a small number of times. This rearrangement joins TRBV5-5 to TRBJ1-4, with TRBD1 matching over 11 bases. CDR3 length: 17 residues. After removal of 0 bases from V and 8 bases from J, the junction contained 9 bases not matched to a gene. CDR1 SGHKS and CDR2 YYEKEE come from the germline V gene (reference sequence). CDR3 DNA: TGTGCCAGCAGCTTGGGACTTCTGGGACAGGGGGACGAAAAACTGTTTTTT. As protein: CASSLGLLGQGDEKLFF.